These 5 T cell receptor beta chains were all obtained from the same sample, sequenced in a study of Graves' ophthalmopathy and Graves' hyperthyroidism. TCR beta CDR3 amplification used RNA transcripts. A first-round RT-PCR used HTBI primers, followed by a second-round multiplex PCR. From the multiplex PCR reads, TCRdb called clonotypes with MiXCR, one entry per CDR3 protein. This sample carries roughly 500,000 distinct CDR3 sequences, approximately 15% of them seen once, and the ten largest clones take roughly 9.8%. Sequencing was carried out using blood. The receptors come from a woman aged 25-40 years with Graves' ophthalmopathy.

The chain carries TRBV24-1 and TRBJ2-7; D gene ambiguous. Germline CDR1 is KGHDR and CDR2 is SFDVKD. Trimming removed 5 bases at V and 6 bases at J, with 13 bases between. The CDR3 runs 13 residues. The CDR3 loop reads CATSGSGLSEQYF. The CDR3 nucleotides are TGTGCCACCAGTGGTTCCGGGTTGAGCGAGCAGTACTTC.

This clonotype was seen at least ten times. The chain couples TRBV12-3 or TRBV12-4 to TRBJ2-2; 7 nucleotides agree with TRBD2. The CDR3 has 18 amino acids. Trimming removed 6 bases from V and 4 bases from J; junction bases left unmatched: 17. For the CDR3, the DNA is TGTGCCAGCAGGGGTCGGGCTGCGGCGGGAGCCGGCACCGGGGAGCTGTTTTTT. Translating gives CASRGRAAAGAGTGELFF.

This clonotype has ten or more counts. The J gene is TRBJ2-5, the V gene TRBV2; D could derive from TRBD1 or TRBD2 (5 bases each). V was pared by 5 bases and J by 7 bases, with 14 bases between. Germline V gene lookup returns CDR1 SNHLY and CDR2 FYNNEI. CDR3 length: 13 amino acids. The CDR3 loop reads CASSSGTARTQYF. The CDR3 DNA is TGTGCCAGCAGTTCAGGGACGGCCAGGACCCAGTACTTC.

This clonotype was recorded at least ten times. The chain joins TRBV4-1 to TRBJ2-7, with 8 bases identical to TRBD2. Germline CDR1 is MGHRA and CDR2 is YSYEKL. CDR3 length: 15 residues. Trimming took 1 base from V and 3 from J; bases not matched to a gene: 5. The CDR3 bases are TGCGCCAGCAGCCAAGTACTAGCGGAAGGCTACGAGCAGTACTTC. Translated, it gives CASSQVLAEGYEQYF.

This clonotype was seen only a few times. CDR3 coding DNA: TGCGCCAGCAGCCAAGACCAGGGTACCCGGCCCCAGCATTTT. The encoded protein is CASSQDQGTRPQHF. The rearrangement uses TRBV4-1 and TRBJ1-5; tentatively, D is TRBD1 (5 bases). The germline V gene encodes CDR1 MGHRA and CDR2 YSYEKL. This CDR3 region has 14 residues. The ends were cut back, 0 bases at V and 9 bases at J, with 12 bases in the middle.